This T cell receptor (beta chain) was recorded in a study of low-dose radiotherapy and immunotherapy resistance in tumors (dated by TCRdb to the early 2020s). A note on the overall study: Cohort 1 received 0.5 Gy per fraction every 2 weeks, with a prescribed total PTV dose of 6.5 Gy. For Cohort 2, the dose was 1 Gy per fraction given every two weeks, adding up to 13 Gy in total across 26 weeks. Nivolumab was administered intravenously as a 240 mg flat dose every two weeks, and ipilimumab was administered intravenously at 1 mg/kg every six weeks. Every two weeks, patients got intravenous cyclophosphamide at 200 mg/m2, given one day ahead of each radiation and immunotherapy administration. Aspirin 300 mg was taken orally once daily by patients for four cycles, starting on cycle 1 day 1. Trial participants were not randomized into treatment groups. Eight patients were included in the translational analysis, namely three from the first dose cohort plus the first five from the second dose cohort.

This clonotype has just one count. Its antigen target is currently unknown. A single base is all that separates this from a far larger clone, so a read error is likely. Per the publication, the time point label means: after trial treatment. What the treatment or condition label conveys for this sample: LDRT plus nivolumab, ipilimumab, low-dose cyclophosphamide and aspirin (RACIN trial). Donors were enrolled in RACIN, a single-arm phase I dose-escalation trial combining nivolumab, ipilimumab, aspirin, low-dose cyclophosphamide and low-dose radiotherapy. Patients with advanced, TIL-negative solid tumors were considered eligible. Data came from an Illumina HiSeq 2500. Superscript III and a set of TRAV- and TRBV-specific primers were used to synthesize first-strand cDNA, so that both TCRalpha and TCRbeta chains were covered. An approximately 19-cycle PCR with Phusion amplified the TCRs, pairing a constant-region primer with the adapter that was attached to the V primers. Amplification of the isolated mRNA was done with the MessageAmp II aRNA Amplification Kit, which involved a roughly 17-hour in vitro transcription at 37 degrees C. mRNA for TCR sequencing was isolated with the Dynabeads mRNA DIRECT Purification Kit. Indexed Illumina adapters were added in a second Phusion PCR of approximately 25 cycles, after which AMPure XP beads were used to purify the products. In the paper's pipeline: Using custom Perl scripts, TCR sequences that encoded the same protein were pooled, out-of-frame sequences were dropped, and the abundance of each clonotype was calculated. The analysis excluded TCR sequences that were supported by just one read. Among the metrics used to describe the repertoires were Shannon entropy, Gini index, clonality, richness, and the frequency of TCRs shared between repertoires. TCRdb trimmed public reads at Q25 via fastp, called clones via MiXCR and kept in-frame beta chains. Rows with one shared CDR3 protein collapse into an entry with the most common genes and DNA. For this entry, the V and J calls and clone size follow TCRdb and not the study's own pipeline. The sample includes under 40,000 distinct CDR3 sequences, with 49% observed a single time. 4.5% to 6.5% of the sample is held by the ten biggest clonotypes.

From a lookup of the germline V gene (reference sequence), CDR1 and CDR2 are DFQATT and SNEGSKA. The trim is 5 bases for V and 13 bases for J, with a gap of 12 bases between the germline ends. From cysteine to phenylalanine, the CDR3 is 10 amino acids long. The only DNA kept is the CDR3, 30 bases in frame from the first base. The receptor was derived from a male donor with gallbladder cancer. The specimen comprised PBMCs, sampled after low-dose radiotherapy plus immunotherapy. The chain joins TRBV20-1 to TRBJ2-1; the D segment could be TRBD1, given 6 matching bases. The DNA is as follows: TGCAGTGCTGCAGGGGAGACCCAGTTCTTC. Translated, this gives CSAAGETQFF.